The rows below give T cell receptor beta chains drawn from one sample of a study of blood T cell repertoires in COVID-19. Method: immunoSEQ multiplex PCR; TCRdb's copy keeps in-frame clones and lacks some. This table has approximately 25,000 clones, about 91% appearing once. The sequenced sample was peripheral blood. These receptor sequences come from a man in his 70s with active COVID-19. Each CDR3 is given with its conserved first and last residue. The D gene is left open where the match is weak. Part of the rows lack a size; the others show once, few, many or a class for expanded clones.

d_gene: -
abundance: -
j_gene: TRBJ1-2
v_gene: TRBV7-9
CDR3aa: CASSSGTGYYGYTF
CDR3nt: TGTGCCAGCAGCTCGGGAACCGGGTACTATGGCTACACCTTC

d_gene: TRBD1
abundance: -
j_gene: TRBJ2-3
v_gene: TRBV6-5
CDR3aa: CASSYTTGGGTDTQYF
CDR3nt: TGTGCCAGCAGTTACACCACAGGGGGAGGAACAGATACGCAGTATTTT

d_gene: TRBD1
abundance: -
j_gene: TRBJ1-1
v_gene: TRBV5-8
CDR3aa: CASNRGQGTEAFF
CDR3nt: TGTGCCAGCAACAGGGGGCAAGGGACTGAAGCTTTCTTT

d_gene: -
abundance: -
j_gene: TRBJ1-1
v_gene: TRBV6-5
CDR3aa: CASSYSRGSMNTEAFF
CDR3nt: TGTGCCAGCAGTTACTCTAGGGGGTCCATGAACACTGAAGCTTTCTTT

d_gene: -
abundance: -
j_gene: TRBJ2-1
v_gene: TRBV19
CDR3aa: CASTPAGPRGNEQFF
CDR3nt: TGTGCCAGTACCCCCGCCGGGCCTAGGGGCAATGAGCAGTTCTTC

d_gene: TRBD1
abundance: -
j_gene: TRBJ2-2
v_gene: TRBV7-2
CDR3aa: CASSLGIGQGLSGGELFF
CDR3nt: TGTGCCAGCAGCTTAGGAATTGGACAGGGACTCTCGGGCGGGGAGCTGTTTTTT

d_gene: TRBD1
abundance: -
j_gene: TRBJ2-5
v_gene: TRBV28
CDR3aa: CASSSRDRGQETQYF
CDR3nt: TGTGCCAGCAGCTCTCGGGACAGGGGGCAAGAGACCCAGTACTTC

d_gene: TRBD1
abundance: once
j_gene: TRBJ2-7
v_gene: TRBV2
CDR3aa: CASRRGQATYEQYF
CDR3nt: TGTGCCAGCAGGAGGGGACAGGCTACCTACGAGCAGTACTTC

d_gene: -
abundance: -
j_gene: TRBJ1-6
v_gene: TRBV7-6
CDR3aa: CASSLGGQGPNSPLHF
CDR3nt: TGTGCCAGCAGCTTAGGGGGTCAGGGGCCCAATTCACCCCTCCACTTT

d_gene: -
abundance: -
j_gene: TRBJ1-2
v_gene: TRBV29-1
CDR3aa: CSVGGVGYTF
CDR3nt: TGCAGCGTGGGAGGGGTAGGCTACACCTTC

d_gene: TRBD2
abundance: -
j_gene: TRBJ2-4
v_gene: TRBV3-1/TRBV3-2
CDR3aa: CASSLAGGPKNIQYF
CDR3nt: TGTGCCAGCAGCCTAGCGGGGGGGCCCAAAAACATTCAGTACTTC

d_gene: -
abundance: once
j_gene: TRBJ1-2
v_gene: TRBV4-1
CDR3aa: CASSQDQGYYGYTF
CDR3nt: TGCGCCAGCAGCCAAGATCAGGGGTACTATGGCTACACCTTC

d_gene: -
abundance: -
j_gene: TRBJ1-6
v_gene: TRBV7-4
CDR3aa: CASSLDTPATRLDSPLHF
CDR3nt: TGTGCCAGCAGCTTAGACACCCCCGCGACTCGTTTGGATTCACCCCTCCACTTT

d_gene: -
abundance: once
j_gene: TRBJ2-1
v_gene: TRBV13
CDR3aa: CASSRRRGRAGSEQFF
CDR3nt: TGTGCCAGCAGCCGTCGTAGGGGGAGGGCCGGCAGTGAGCAGTTCTTC

d_gene: -
abundance: -
j_gene: TRBJ2-3
v_gene: TRBV27
CDR3aa: CASRGTFQSSTDTQYF
CDR3nt: TGTGCCAGCAGGGGGACTTTCCAAAGTAGCACAGATACGCAGTATTTT

d_gene: TRBD2
abundance: -
j_gene: TRBJ2-7
v_gene: TRBV7-2
CDR3aa: CASSLVASGGGEQYF
CDR3nt: TGTGCCAGCAGCTTAGTGGCTAGCGGGGGAGGCGAGCAGTACTTC

d_gene: TRBD2
abundance: once
j_gene: TRBJ2-1
v_gene: TRBV7-8
CDR3aa: CASHGAGFSGGASNEQFF
CDR3nt: TGTGCCAGCCACGGCGCGGGGTTTAGCGGGGGGGCTTCTAATGAGCAGTTCTTC

d_gene: TRBD1
abundance: -
j_gene: TRBJ1-5
v_gene: TRBV4-1
CDR3aa: CASSQDLGTGDSNQPQHF
CDR3nt: TGCGCCAGCAGCCAAGATCTGGGAACAGGGGATAGCAATCAGCCCCAGCATTTT

d_gene: TRBD1
abundance: -
j_gene: TRBJ1-5
v_gene: TRBV19
CDR3aa: CASSMDRATQPQHF
CDR3nt: TGTGCCAGTAGTATGGACAGGGCGACTCAGCCCCAGCATTTT

d_gene: -
abundance: -
j_gene: TRBJ2-5
v_gene: TRBV7-2
CDR3aa: CASSLGGWETQYF
CDR3nt: TGTGCCAGCAGCTTAGGAGGCTGGGAGACCCAGTACTTC

d_gene: -
abundance: -
j_gene: TRBJ1-2
v_gene: TRBV5-6
CDR3aa: CASSRGPSSQYGLGGYTF
CDR3nt: TGTGCCAGCAGCCGCGGGCCTTCTAGTCAGTATGGACTGGGTGGCTACACCTTC

d_gene: TRBD1
abundance: -
j_gene: TRBJ2-2
v_gene: TRBV11-2
CDR3aa: CASSLNRGPRELFF
CDR3nt: TGTGCCAGCAGCCTCAACAGGGGGCCAAGGGAGCTGTTTTTT

d_gene: TRBD1
abundance: -
j_gene: TRBJ2-7
v_gene: TRBV9
CDR3aa: CASSLRQGGYEQYF
CDR3nt: TGTGCCAGCAGCCTACGACAGGGGGGCTACGAGCAGTACTTC

d_gene: TRBD1
abundance: -
j_gene: TRBJ1-1
v_gene: TRBV18
CDR3aa: CASSSDRVDTEAFF
CDR3nt: TGTGCCAGCTCGTCGGACAGGGTTGACACTGAAGCTTTCTTT

d_gene: -
abundance: -
j_gene: TRBJ2-3
v_gene: TRBV18
CDR3aa: CASSRGRGTDTQYF
CDR3nt: TGTGCCAGCTCGCGGGGGCGAGGCACAGATACGCAGTATTTT

d_gene: -
abundance: -
j_gene: TRBJ2-5
v_gene: TRBV5-4
CDR3aa: CASSLRGETQYF
CDR3nt: TGTGCCAGCAGCTTAAGAGGAGAGACCCAGTACTTC

d_gene: TRBD1
abundance: -
j_gene: TRBJ2-6
v_gene: TRBV27
CDR3aa: CASSLTGGAFGANVLTF
CDR3nt: TGTGCCAGCAGTTTAACAGGGGGCGCGTTTGGGGCCAACGTCCTGACTTTC

d_gene: -
abundance: -
j_gene: TRBJ2-7
v_gene: TRBV5-8
CDR3aa: CASSLLAAEQYF
CDR3nt: TGTGCCAGCAGCCTTTTAGCGGCCGAGCAGTACTTC

d_gene: TRBD1
abundance: -
j_gene: TRBJ2-7
v_gene: TRBV28
CDR3aa: CASSLIQGDEQYF
CDR3nt: TGTGCCAGCAGTTTAATACAGGGGGACGAGCAGTACTTC

d_gene: -
abundance: -
j_gene: TRBJ2-6
v_gene: TRBV7-9
CDR3aa: CASSSQVPGANVLTF
CDR3nt: TGTGCCAGCAGCTCCCAGGTCCCTGGGGCCAACGTCCTGACTTTC

d_gene: -
abundance: -
j_gene: TRBJ1-1
v_gene: TRBV5-4
CDR3aa: CASRTVVNTEAFF
CDR3nt: TGTGCCAGCAGGACAGTGGTGAACACTGAAGCTTTCTTT

d_gene: TRBD2
abundance: -
j_gene: TRBJ2-1
v_gene: TRBV7-6
CDR3aa: CASSLGRLAGLNEQFF
CDR3nt: TGTGCCAGCAGCTTGGGGAGACTAGCGGGACTCAATGAGCAGTTCTTC

d_gene: -
abundance: -
j_gene: TRBJ1-4
v_gene: TRBV18
CDR3aa: CASSPSTNEKLFF
CDR3nt: TGTGCCAGCTCCCCCTCAACTAATGAAAAACTGTTTTTT

d_gene: TRBD2
abundance: -
j_gene: TRBJ2-7
v_gene: TRBV5-1
CDR3aa: CASSFETSALGEQYF
CDR3nt: TGCGCCAGCAGCTTTGAGACTAGCGCCCTGGGGGAGCAGTACTTC

d_gene: -
abundance: once
j_gene: TRBJ2-5
v_gene: TRBV29-1
CDR3aa: CSVWGLGETQYF
CDR3nt: TGCAGCGTTTGGGGGCTGGGGGAGACCCAGTACTTC

d_gene: TRBD1
abundance: -
j_gene: TRBJ2-2
v_gene: TRBV6-2/TRBV6-3
CDR3aa: CASSRDSGELFF
CDR3nt: TGTGCCAGCAGTAGGGACAGCGGGGAGCTGTTTTTT

d_gene: -
abundance: -
j_gene: TRBJ1-1
v_gene: TRBV19
CDR3aa: CASSPRRTEAFF
CDR3nt: TGTGCCAGTAGTCCCCGGAGGACTGAAGCTTTCTTT

d_gene: TRBD2
abundance: once
j_gene: TRBJ2-7
v_gene: TRBV5-8
CDR3aa: CASSFTSGDRYEQYF
CDR3nt: TGTGCCAGCAGCTTTACTAGCGGGGACCGATACGAGCAGTACTTC

d_gene: TRBD1
abundance: -
j_gene: TRBJ1-5
v_gene: TRBV28
CDR3aa: CASRSDRGPTNQPQHF
CDR3nt: TGTGCCAGCAGATCGGACAGGGGGCCCACAAATCAGCCCCAGCATTTT

d_gene: -
abundance: -
j_gene: TRBJ2-2
v_gene: TRBV28
CDR3aa: CASSLSGFRTGELFF
CDR3nt: TGTGCCAGCAGTTTATCGGGGTTTCGCACCGGGGAGCTGTTTTTT

d_gene: -
abundance: -
j_gene: TRBJ2-3
v_gene: TRBV5-1
CDR3aa: CASSLRVPQTDTQYF
CDR3nt: TGCGCCAGCAGCTTGCGGGTTCCCCAAACAGATACGCAGTATTTT

d_gene: TRBD1
abundance: -
j_gene: TRBJ2-1
v_gene: TRBV9
CDR3aa: CASSVGDRVHEQFF
CDR3nt: TGTGCCAGCAGCGTAGGGGACAGGGTACATGAGCAGTTCTTC

d_gene: TRBD1
abundance: -
j_gene: TRBJ1-2
v_gene: TRBV2
CDR3aa: CASSGQGFDGYTF
CDR3nt: TGTGCCAGCAGTGGACAGGGCTTTGATGGCTACACCTTC

d_gene: -
abundance: -
j_gene: TRBJ1-2
v_gene: TRBV28
CDR3aa: CASSLSTGGYTF
CDR3nt: TGTGCCAGCAGTTTAAGTACGGGGGGCTACACCTTC

d_gene: -
abundance: -
j_gene: TRBJ2-2
v_gene: TRBV27
CDR3aa: CASSQLPGGELFF
CDR3nt: TGTGCCAGCAGCCAACTACCTGGGGGGGAGCTGTTTTTT

d_gene: -
abundance: -
j_gene: TRBJ1-2
v_gene: TRBV28
CDR3aa: CASIPTPGGHYGYTF
CDR3nt: TGTGCCAGCATTCCAACCCCGGGGGGGCACTATGGCTACACCTTC

d_gene: TRBD1
abundance: once
j_gene: TRBJ2-1
v_gene: TRBV24-1
CDR3aa: CATSDFDRGLYNEQFF
CDR3nt: TGTGCCACCAGTGATTTTGACAGGGGACTTTACAATGAGCAGTTCTTC

d_gene: -
abundance: -
j_gene: TRBJ2-7
v_gene: TRBV30
CDR3aa: CAIGDYEQYF
CDR3nt: TGTGCCATAGGGGATTACGAGCAGTACTTC

d_gene: -
abundance: few
j_gene: TRBJ2-6
v_gene: TRBV7-9
CDR3aa: CASSFLASLAHGANVLTF
CDR3nt: TGTGCCAGCAGCTTTCTGGCTAGTCTTGCTCATGGGGCCAACGTCCTGACTTTC